A selection of T cell receptor beta chains follows, all from one sample in a study of beta chain features in type 1 diabetes. Produced via immunoSEQ multiplex PCR; TCRdb's table is partial and in-frame only. This sample has some 350,000 clones, with over 8.5% found just once. Sequenced sample: central memory CD4+ T cells from blood. All receptors derive from a man between 25 and 39 years old with type 1 diabetes. Each CDR3 is given with its conserved first and last residue. D genes are given only for firm matches. Size tells how often a clone was seen (once, few, many) or the class of an expanded clone, and some rows leave it out.

v_call	cdr3_length	j_call	d_call	clone_size	cdr3_aa	cdr3_nt
TRBV4-3	15	TRBJ2-7	TRBD1	many	CASSQGTGDSYEQYF	TGCGCCAGCAGCCAAGGGACAGGAGATTCCTACGAGCAGTACTTC
TRBV7-2	15	TRBJ2-2	-	few	CASSPQGSTTGELFF	TGTGCCAGCAGCCCACAGGGTTCGACCACCGGGGAGCTGTTTTTT
TRBV20-1	11	TRBJ2-3	-	-	CSARVVDTQYF	TGCAGTGCTAGAGTGGTGGATACGCAGTATTTT
TRBV7-9	16	TRBJ2-2	-	many	CASSPLAGTNTGELFF	TGTGCCAGCAGCCCCCTAGCAGGAACGAACACCGGGGAGCTGTTTTTT
TRBV4-1	16	TRBJ1-5	TRBD1	many	CASSHGTGVTSQPQHF	TGCGCCAGCAGCCACGGGACAGGGGTTACGAGTCAGCCCCAGCATTTT
TRBV19	13	TRBJ2-4	-	-	CASSMGRGDIQYF	TGTGCCAGTAGTATGGGCCGGGGAGACATTCAGTACTTC
TRBV7-9	13	TRBJ1-2	-	-	CASSLDRQTLYTF	TGTGCCAGCAGCTTAGATCGGCAGACCCTCTACACCTTC
TRBV30	12	TRBJ1-1	-	-	CAWRIQYREAFF	TGTGCCTGGAGAATCCAATACAGGGAAGCTTTCTTT
TRBV4-3	15	TRBJ2-5	-	few	CASSQVGVSQETQYF	TGCGCCAGCAGCCAAGTAGGCGTCTCCCAAGAGACCCAGTACTTC
TRBV7-2	16	TRBJ2-7	TRBD2	few	CASSLSPAGGSSEQYF	TGTGCCAGCAGCTTATCCCCCGCAGGCGGGAGTAGCGAGCAGTACTTC
TRBV25-1	15	TRBJ1-1	-	-	CASSLGLGMNTEAFF	TGTGCCAGCAGCCTAGGGTTGGGGATGAACACTGAAGCTTTCTTT
TRBV30	16	TRBJ2-7	-	few	CAWGLGQRLVRDEQYF	TGTGCCTGGGGTCTGGGGCAGCGACTAGTGCGGGACGAGCAGTACTTC
TRBV28	19	TRBJ2-4	TRBD2	many	CASSTSGLAGPLAKNIQYF	TGTGCCAGCAGTACCTCGGGACTAGCGGGACCGTTAGCCAAAAACATTCAGTACTTC
TRBV30	11	TRBJ2-7	-	few	CAWSVSYEQYF	TGTGCCTGGAGTGTATCCTACGAGCAGTACTTC
TRBV5-1	17	TRBJ2-6	TRBD1	few	CASSLGGQGAGANVLTF	TGCGCCAGCAGCTTGGGTGGACAGGGTGCTGGGGCCAACGTCCTGACTTTC
TRBV10-3	15	TRBJ2-1	-	-	CAISEQRQSLDEQFF	TGTGCCATCAGTGAGCAACGACAGAGTTTAGATGAGCAGTTCTTC
TRBV11-3	14	TRBJ2-2	-	-	CASSLTGSTGELFF	TGTGCCAGCAGCTTAACAGGGAGCACCGGGGAGCTGTTTTTT
TRBV6-5	13	TRBJ1-2	-	-	CASSLRGADGYTF	TGTGCCAGCAGTTTGCGGGGCGCGGATGGCTACACCTTC
TRBV30	15	TRBJ2-3	-	few	CAWSPTGTYTDTQYF	TGTGCCTGGAGTCCCACCGGGACATACACAGATACGCAGTATTTT
TRBV28	16	TRBJ2-3	-	-	CASSLSTGTSTDTQYF	TGTGCCAGCAGTTTAAGCACGGGTACTAGCACAGATACGCAGTATTTT
TRBV2	10	TRBJ2-7	-	many	CASSGGEQYF	TGTGCCAGCAGTGGTGGGGAGCAGTACTTC
TRBV5-8	13	TRBJ1-2	-	few	CASSFDRNYGYTF	TGTGCCAGCAGCTTCGACAGAAACTATGGCTACACCTTC
TRBV7-2	14	TRBJ2-3	TRBD2	once	CASSRTSHTDTQYF	TGTGCCAGCAGCCGGACTAGCCACACAGATACGCAGTATTTT
TRBV18	16	TRBJ2-2	TRBD2	many	CASSPTGGPLAGELFF	TGTGCCAGCTCACCAACGGGAGGGCCCTTGGCCGGGGAGCTGTTTTTT
TRBV11-1	15	TRBJ1-1	TRBD1	few	CASSRRTGMATEAFF	TGTGCCAGCAGCCGACGGACAGGGATGGCGACTGAAGCTTTCTTT
TRBV5-1	15	TRBJ2-3	-	-	CASSRGPEGTNTQYF	TGCGCCAGCAGTCGTGGGCCGGAGGGGACGAATACGCAGTATTTT
TRBV6-5	14	TRBJ1-5	TRBD1	-	CASSRTPQGEPQHF	TGTGCCAGCAGTCGGACACCACAGGGGGAGCCCCAGCATTTT
TRBV15	15	TRBJ2-3	-	few	CATSRRGGITDTQYF	TGTGCCACCAGCAGAAGGGGGGGTATTACAGATACGCAGTATTTT
TRBV5-6	14	TRBJ2-2	-	few	CASSPGPDTGELFF	TGTGCCAGCAGCCCGGGACCAGACACCGGGGAGCTGTTTTTT
TRBV19	12	TRBJ1-1	-	many	CASTDWGTEAFF	TGTGCCAGTACTGATTGGGGGACTGAAGCTTTCTTT
TRBV11-2	16	TRBJ2-3	TRBD2	few	CASSGEPGGPADTQYF	TGTGCCAGCAGCGGCGAACCGGGAGGGCCAGCAGATACGCAGTATTTT
TRBV4-2	13	TRBJ2-3	-	-	CASSQDGQVTQYF	TGTGCCAGCAGCCAAGATGGGCAAGTTACGCAGTATTTT
TRBV6-5	16	TRBJ2-1	-	-	CASSYSKLAAGNEQFF	TGTGCCAGCAGTTACTCGAAGCTAGCAGCTGGTAATGAGCAGTTCTTC
TRBV29-1	13	TRBJ1-5	-	-	CSVEEGGNQPQHF	TGCAGCGTTGAGGAGGGTGGCAATCAGCCCCAGCATTTT
TRBV10-3	16	TRBJ2-7	-	few	CAISESVAVSSYEQYF	TGTGCCATCAGTGAGTCAGTAGCGGTGAGCTCCTACGAGCAGTACTTC
TRBV6-1	13	TRBJ1-5	TRBD1	-	CATRGTGGQPQHF	TGTGCAACTAGAGGGACAGGGGGTCAGCCCCAGCATTTT
TRBV2	13	TRBJ1-1	-	-	CASSAGAGTEAFF	TGTGCCAGCAGTGCTGGGGCGGGCACTGAAGCTTTCTTT
TRBV28	15	TRBJ1-1	-	-	CASSTSPGRPAEAFF	TGTGCCAGCAGTACCTCACCGGGGCGCCCCGCTGAAGCTTTCTTT
TRBV7-2	15	TRBJ1-1	-	-	CASSFSAVMNTEAFF	TGTGCCAGCAGCTTTAGCGCTGTGATGAACACTGAAGCTTTCTTT
TRBV5-1	13	TRBJ1-5	-	-	CASSSDGNQPQHF	TGCGCCAGCAGTTCGGACGGCAATCAGCCCCAGCATTTT
TRBV30	14	TRBJ1-5	-	few	CAWRQGNSNQPQHF	TGTGCCTGGAGACAGGGAAATTCCAATCAGCCCCAGCATTTT
TRBV15	15	TRBJ1-4	-	few	CATSRGPGTQEKLFF	TGTGCCACCAGCAGAGGCCCGGGGACTCAGGAAAAACTGTTTTTT
TRBV5-8	15	TRBJ1-1	-	-	CASSLFVVLNTEAFF	TGTGCCAGCAGCTTGTTTGTGGTTTTAAACACTGAAGCTTTCTTT
TRBV30	13	TRBJ1-1	-	few	CAWRRGRNIEAFF	TGTGCCTGGCGTAGGGGGAGAAATATTGAAGCTTTCTTT
TRBV10-2	13	TRBJ2-7	TRBD2	many	CASSPGTTNEQYF	TGCGCCAGCAGTCCCGGGACTACCAACGAGCAGTACTTC
TRBV5-4	15	TRBJ2-7	TRBD2	many	CASSLGGLAGGEQYF	TGTGCCAGCAGCTTGGGGGGACTAGCGGGAGGCGAGCAGTACTTC
TRBV2	14	TRBJ1-5	-	few	CASNYGNRNQPQHF	TGTGCCAGCAACTATGGGAATCGCAATCAGCCCCAGCATTTT
TRBV7-8	17	TRBJ1-1	TRBD1	once	CASSLEGQGIKGTEAFF	TGTGCCAGCAGCTTAGAAGGACAGGGCATAAAGGGGACTGAAGCTTTCTTT
TRBV7-9	14	TRBJ1-4	-	-	CASSPRPVAEKLFF	TGTGCCAGCAGCCCCAGACCAGTAGCGGAAAAACTGTTTTTT
TRBV5-1	15	TRBJ2-3	TRBD1	-	CASSPTGEPTDTQYF	TGCGCCAGCAGCCCGACAGGGGAACCCACAGATACGCAGTATTTT
TRBV28	14	TRBJ2-1	-	-	CASSLHGAVREQFF	TGTGCCAGCAGTTTACACGGGGCGGTCCGGGAGCAGTTCTTC
TRBV27	16	TRBJ2-3	-	few	CASRRDPLSSTDTQYF	TGTGCCAGCAGGAGGGACCCCCTTAGTTCCACAGATACGCAGTATTTT
TRBV29-1	16	TRBJ2-3	TRBD2	-	CSVDRGLAGGTDTQYF	TGCAGCGTTGACAGGGGACTAGCGGGAGGCACAGATACGCAGTATTTT
TRBV27	15	TRBJ2-1	TRBD2	-	CASSPRTSGYNEQFF	TGTGCCAGCAGTCCAAGGACTAGCGGTTACAATGAGCAGTTCTTC